Below are 24 T cell receptor beta chains sequenced from a single sample in a study of blood T cells in healthy people across ages. Through a sample-barcoded 5' primer and a J-beta primer mix, a second PCR was run for roughly 6 to 12 cycles. From the 5' RACE reads, TCRdb called clonotypes with MiXCR, one entry per CDR3 protein. This table holds hundreds of thousands of distinct CDR3 sequences, around 21% found once. The sequencing input was blood. The source of these receptors is a man aged 70-80 years in good health.

The chain carries TRBV18 and TRBJ1-1; D is undetermined. The CDR3 spans 15 residues. Germline CDR1 is KGHSH and CDR2 is LQKENI. Trimming pared 6 bases from V and 0 bases from J, leaving 14 bases between. The CDR3 loop reads CASSPGGGLNTEAFF. The CDR3 region has the DNA TGTGCCAGCTCCCCGGGCGGAGGACTGAACACTGAAGCTTTCTTT.

The sample holds a few counts of this clonotype. The chain combines TRBV28 with TRBJ2-5; D tentatively reads TRBD1 or TRBD2 (5 bases each). The CDR3 has 12 amino acids. With 11 bases removed from V and 3 bases from J, the gap between germline ends came to 13 bases. Per germline, CDR1 MDHEN and CDR2 SYDVKM. The CDR3 is CAVARGKETQYF. The CDR3 nucleotides read TGTGCCGTTGCGAGGGGTAAAGAGACCCAGTACTTC. The full variable domain, its missing parts supplied by reference TRBV28 and TRBJ2-5, is DVKVTQSSRYLVKRTGEKVFLECVQDMDHENMFWYRQDPGLGLRLIYFSYDVKMKEKGDIPEGYSVSREKKERFSLILESASTNQTSMYLCAVARGKETQYFGPGTRLLVL.

The V and J genes are TRBV7-2 and TRBJ2-5, with D possibly being TRBD2 (5 bases). The J call may be incorrect, as the DNA end agrees better with TRBJ2-7. This CDR3 contains 15 residues. The germline V gene has CDR1 SGHTA and CDR2 FQGNSA. In DNA, the CDR3 is TGTGCCAGCAGCCCGATAGCGTTCCTCTCCTACGAGCAGTACTTC. Translated: CASSPIAFLSYEQYF.

CDR3 nucleotides: TGCAGCGCTGTGGGGGGATACAGATACGAGCAGTACTTC. Translated, it gives CSAVGGYRYEQYF. The chain carries TRBV29-1 and TRBJ2-5; the D gene is possibly TRBD2 (6 bases). Matching the DNA end better, TRBJ2-7 makes the J call doubtful. Germline V gene lookup returns CDR1 SQVTM and CDR2 ANQGSEA. The CDR3 is 13 residues long.

The chain has TRBV19 and TRBJ2-5; 10 nucleotides agree with TRBD2. The V gene's germline CDR1 is LNHDA and CDR2 SQIVND (reference sequence). V lost 3 bases, J lost 5 bases, and 6 bases stayed unmatched. The CDR3 covers 15 residues. The CDR3 DNA sequence: TGTGCCAGTAGTATTGCTAGCGGGAGCTTGGAGACCCAGTACTTC. It is translated as CASSIASGSLETQYF.

This clonotype occurred many times. V is TRBV29-1 and J is TRBJ2-5, with D possibly TRBD2 on 6 matching bases. The CDR3 runs 11 residues. The germline V and J ends were trimmed by 3 bases and 4 bases, with 6 bases remaining between them. Germline V gene data show CDR1 as SQVTM and CDR2 as ANQGSEA. CDR3 residues: CSVEEGETQYF. Here the CDR3 DNA reads TGCAGCGTTGAGGAGGGAGAGACCCAGTACTTC. The whole variable domain, remainder taken from reference TRBV29-1 and TRBJ2-5, is SAVISQKPSRDICQRGTSLTIQCQVDSQVTMMFWYRQQPGQSLTLIATANQGSEATYESGFVIDKFPISRPNLTFSTLTVSNMSPEDSSIYLCSVEEGETQYFGPGTRLLVL.

This chain joins TRBV6-6 and TRBJ2-7, with 7 bases that match TRBD2. The CDR3 is 14 amino acids. Germline assignment: CDR1 MNHNY and CDR2 SVGAGI (reference sequence). Trimming removed 0 bases from V and 6 bases from J; junction bases left unmatched: 5. The CDR3 is CASSYSIPSGEQYF. For the CDR3, the DNA is TGTGCCAGCAGTTACTCGATCCCTAGCGGCGAGCAGTACTTC.

The sample holds a few counts of this clonotype. The V call is TRBV6-5, the J call TRBJ2-5, with a weak D call TRBD1 (5 bases). The CDR3 sequence is 15 residues long. The V and J ends lost 6 bases and 5 bases respectively, with 19 bases between them. Germline assignment: CDR1 MNHEY and CDR2 SVGAGI. The CDR3 sequence: CASRGRWAGMETQYF. CDR3 in DNA: TGTGCCAGCAGAGGGCGTTGGGCAGGGATGGAGACCCAGTACTTC.

This sequence joins TRBV2 and TRBJ2-5, with 7 bases lining up with TRBD1. The tail of the sequence fits TRBJ2-7 better, so the J call may be wrong. From germline, CDR1 is SNHLY and CDR2 FYNNEI. The CDR3 has 15 residues. CDR3 coding DNA: TGTGCCAGCAGACAGGAACAGGGGACGTTCTACGAGCAGTACTTC. This codes for CASRQEQGTFYEQYF.

A single count supports this clonotype. V usage is TRBV29-1 and J usage is TRBJ2-1, with 7 bases identical to TRBD2. The CDR3 spans 14 residues. V gave up 6 bases and J gave up 4 bases; unmatched junction bases: 9. Per germline, CDR1 SQVTM and CDR2 ANQGSEA. The CDR3 is CSVDIGRGYNEQFF. CDR3 DNA: TGCAGCGTGGATATTGGGCGGGGGTACAATGAGCAGTTCTTC.

The rearrangement joins TRBV14 to TRBJ2-3; D is uncertain. V gave up 0 bases and J gave up 8 bases, with 6 bases separating them. Germline CDR1 and CDR2: SGHDN and FVKESK. The CDR3 has 12 residues. The CDR3 nucleotides read TGTGCCAGCAGCCAAGACCGACTTACGCAGTATTTT. Its protein is CASSQDRLTQYF.

The chain links TRBV7-8 to TRBJ2-7, with D perhaps TRBD2 (6 bases). CDR1 is SGHVS, CDR2 FQNEAQ, per germline. With 0 bases removed from V and 7 bases from J, the gap between germline ends came to 13 bases. The CDR3 runs 14 residues. The CDR3 protein is CASSLAPGVREQYF. The CDR3, as DNA: TGTGCCAGCAGCTTAGCTCCGGGGGTGAGGGAGCAGTACTTC.

J is TRBJ2-5 and V is TRBV6-2 or TRBV6-3; 9 bases line up with TRBD2. The CDR3 contains 17 residues. Germline V gene sequence: CDR1 MNHEY, CDR2 SVGEGT. V was pared by 0 bases and J by 6 bases, with 11 bases of the junction left unmatched. The DNA for the CDR3 is TGTGCCAGCAGTTACTCGATTCGAGCGGGAGGCCACCAGACCCAGTACTTC. Translating gives CASSYSIRAGGHQTQYF.

This clonotype was detected ten times or more. The rearrangement uses TRBV7-2 and TRBJ2-5, with TRBD1 matching over 8 bases. The ends lost 5 bases at V and 5 bases at J; junction bases unmatched: 7. The CDR3 is made up of 14 amino acids. The germline V gene encodes CDR1 SGHTA and CDR2 FQGNSA. Here the CDR3 reads CASSPDRGSETQYF. The CDR3 DNA is TGTGCCAGCAGCCCTGACAGGGGTTCGGAGACCCAGTACTTC.

The chain combines TRBV2 with TRBJ1-1, with a tentative D call TRBD1 (5 bases). The CDR3 is 14 amino acids. Trimming pared 10 bases from V and 4 bases from J, leaving 19 bases between. CDR1 is SNHLY, CDR2 FYNNEI, per germline. CDR3 protein: CATLPVTGGTEAFF. CDR3 in DNA: TGTGCCACCCTTCCCGTCACAGGTGGCACTGAAGCTTTCTTT.

The V and J genes are TRBV7-3 and TRBJ2-1, with 7 nucleotides matching TRBD2. With V trimmed by 1 base and J by 6 bases, 12 bases remained unmatched. Germline CDR1 is SGHTA and CDR2 is FQGTGA. The CDR3 totals 17 residues. The CDR3 here is CASSLSSLAARGNEQFF. CDR3 DNA: TGTGCCAGCAGCTTAAGTTCGCTAGCGGCGAGGGGCAATGAGCAGTTCTTC.

Only a few counts were recorded for this clonotype. This chain connects TRBV6-1 to TRBJ2-7, with TRBD1 identical over 8 bases. The CDR3 spans 14 residues. The germline CDR1 and CDR2 sequences are MNHNS and SASEGT. V lost 9 bases to trimming and J lost 6 bases; unmatched junction nucleotides: 13. Here the CDR3 reads CASQWRDRPSEQYF. DNA of the CDR3: TGTGCCAGTCAGTGGCGGGACAGGCCCTCCGAGCAGTACTTC.

This clonotype was seen only a few times. This chain connects TRBV12-3 or TRBV12-4 to TRBJ2-1; TRBD1 is a possible D gene (5 bases). The CDR3 loop spans 15 amino acids. The V end lost 6 bases, the J end lost 2 bases, and 14 bases lay between the germline ends. The CDR3 bases are TGTGCCAGCAGCCTCAGACAGTTAGCCTACAATGAGCAGTTCTTC. Translation: CASSLRQLAYNEQFF.

The gene calls are TRBV5-6 and TRBJ1-4, with 10 nucleotides matching TRBD1. Germline CDR1 reads SGHDT; CDR2 reads YYEEEE. J gave up 8 bases and V 3 bases, and 4 bases lay outside the gene matches. The CDR3 loop spans 14 amino acids. CDR3 protein: CASSSGQGKEKLFF. The DNA of the CDR3 is TGTGCCAGCAGCTCGGGACAGGGGAAGGAAAAACTGTTTTTT.

In its sample, this clonotype was seen a few times. The chain uses TRBV7-9 and TRBJ2-3; no firm D call. The CDR3 is 16 residues long. The V gene lost 5 bases and the J gene lost 0 bases, with 15 bases spanning the gap. The germline gives CDR1 SEHNR, CDR2 FQNEAQ (reference sequence). CDR3 nucleotides: TGTGCCAGCAGCCCCACGGCCGGCGGAAGCACAGATACGCAGTATTTT. Protein: CASSPTAGGSTDTQYF.

The table lists this clonotype with a few counts. V and J are TRBV29-1 and TRBJ1-1; no clear D gene. Germline V gives CDR1 SQVTM, CDR2 ANQGSEA. The CDR3 has 13 amino acids. The germline V and J ends were trimmed by 5 bases and 0 bases, with 10 bases remaining between them. The CDR3 is CSVTKLMNTEAFF. For the CDR3, the DNA is TGCAGCGTTACAAAGCTCATGAACACTGAAGCTTTCTTT. Supplemented by reference TRBV29-1 and TRBJ1-1, the full variable domain reads SAVISQKPSRDICQRGTSLTIQCQVDSQVTMMFWYRQQPGQSLTLIATANQGSEATYESGFVIDKFPISRPNLTFSTLTVSNMSPEDSSIYLCSVTKLMNTEAFFGQGTRLTVV.

This clonotype was detected a few times. This rearrangement joins TRBV7-2 to TRBJ1-4; 7 bases align to TRBD1. Trimming at V came to 2 bases and at J to 1 base, leaving 4 bases not matched to a gene. The CDR3 totals 16 residues. Per the germline V gene, CDR1 is SGHTA and CDR2 is FQGNSA. The CDR3 region has the DNA TGTGCCAGCAGCTTAAAGACAGGGAAAACTAATGAAAAACTGTTTTTT. Translating gives CASSLKTGKTNEKLFF.

V is TRBV29-1 and J is TRBJ2-5, with TRBD2 matching 12 bases. The DNA end is a closer match to TRBJ2-1, so the J assignment may be wrong. This CDR3 region has 16 residues. Germline loops: CDR1 SQVTM, CDR2 ANQGSEA. In DNA, the CDR3 is TGCAGCGTTGTTGCAGGACTAGCGGGAATCGGCGATGAGCAGTTCTTC. Its translation: CSVVAGLAGIGDEQFF.

This chain links TRBV5-1 with TRBJ2-7; D perhaps matches TRBD1 (6 bases). Per germline, CDR1 SGHRS and CDR2 YFSETQ. The V gene lost 2 bases and the J gene lost 4 bases, with 10 bases spanning the gap. The CDR3 extends over 13 amino acids. The CDR3 here is CASSFGQLYEQYF. The DNA for the CDR3 is TGCGCCAGCAGCTTCGGACAGCTTTACGAGCAGTACTTC. Combining the CDR3 with reference TRBV5-1 and TRBJ2-7 gives the whole variable domain KAGVTQTPRYLIKTRGQQVTLSCSPISGHRSVSWYQQTPGQGLQFLFEYFSETQRNKGNFPGRFSGRQFSNSRSEMNVSTLELGDSALYLCASSFGQLYEQYFGPGTRLTVT.